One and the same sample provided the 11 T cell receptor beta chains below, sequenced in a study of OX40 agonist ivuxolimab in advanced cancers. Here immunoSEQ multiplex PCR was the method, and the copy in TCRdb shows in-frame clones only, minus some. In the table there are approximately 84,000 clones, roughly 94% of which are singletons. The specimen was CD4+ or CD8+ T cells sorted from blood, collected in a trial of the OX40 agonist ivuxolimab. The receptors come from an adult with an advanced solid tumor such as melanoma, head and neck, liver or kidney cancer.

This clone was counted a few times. The CDR3 DNA reads as TGTGCCAGCAGCTCAATCGGGGGGGCTGGGGCCAACGTCCTGACTTTC. As protein: CASSSIGGAGANVLTF. This chain links TRBV7-2 with TRBJ2-6, with TRBD2 matching 8 bases. Germline V gene data show CDR1 as SGHTA and CDR2 as FQGNSA. Trimming at V came to 4 bases and at J to 2 bases, leaving 4 bases not matched to a gene. This CDR3 has 16 residues. Using reference TRBV7-2 and TRBJ2-6 for the parts outside the CDR3, the full variable domain is GAGVSQSPSNKVTEKGKDVELRCDPISGHTALYWYRQSLGQGLEFLIYFQGNSAPDKSGLPSDRFSAERTGGSVSTLTIQRTQQEDSAVYLCASSSIGGAGANVLTFGAGSRLTVL.

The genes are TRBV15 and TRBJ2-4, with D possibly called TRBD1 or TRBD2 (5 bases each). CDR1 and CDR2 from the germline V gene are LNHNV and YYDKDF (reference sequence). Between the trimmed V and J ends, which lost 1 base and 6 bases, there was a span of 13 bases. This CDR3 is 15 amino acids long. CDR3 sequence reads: CATSRVEGKGNIQYF. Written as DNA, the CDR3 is TGTGCCACCAGCAGAGTAGAGGGGAAAGGAAACATTCAGTACTTC. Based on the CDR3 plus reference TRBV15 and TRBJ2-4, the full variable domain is DAMVIQNPRYQVTQFGKPVTLSCSQTLNHNVMYWYQQKSSQAPKLLFHYYDKDFNNEADTPDNFQSRRPNTSFCFLDIRSPGLGDTAMYLCATSRVEGKGNIQYFGAGTRLSVL.

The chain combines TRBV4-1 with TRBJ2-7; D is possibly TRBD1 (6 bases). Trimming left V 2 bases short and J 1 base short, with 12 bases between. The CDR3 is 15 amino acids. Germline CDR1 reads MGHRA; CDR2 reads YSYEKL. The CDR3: CASSQKWGPSYEQYF. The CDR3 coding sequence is TGCGCCAGCAGCCAAAAATGGGGGCCATCCTACGAGCAGTACTTC.

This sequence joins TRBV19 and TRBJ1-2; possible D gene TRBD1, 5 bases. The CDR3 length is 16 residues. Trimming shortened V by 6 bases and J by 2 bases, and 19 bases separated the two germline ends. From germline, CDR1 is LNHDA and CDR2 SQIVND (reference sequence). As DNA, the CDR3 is TGTGCCAGTAGGGGAAAAGGGACGGATGAAAACTATGGCTACACCTTC. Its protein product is CASRGKGTDENYGYTF.

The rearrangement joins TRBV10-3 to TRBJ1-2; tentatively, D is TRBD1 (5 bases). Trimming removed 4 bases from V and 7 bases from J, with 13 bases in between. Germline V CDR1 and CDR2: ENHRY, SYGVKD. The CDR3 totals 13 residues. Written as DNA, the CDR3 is TGTGCCATCAGTGCTCCAGGGCCTCGTGGCTACACCTTC. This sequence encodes CAISAPGPRGYTF.

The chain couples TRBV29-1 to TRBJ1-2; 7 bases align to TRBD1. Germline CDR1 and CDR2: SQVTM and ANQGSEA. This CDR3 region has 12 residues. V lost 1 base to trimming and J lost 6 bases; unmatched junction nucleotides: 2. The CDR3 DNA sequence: TGCAGCGTTGAAGGACAGGGCGATGGCTACACCTTC. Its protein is CSVEGQGDGYTF.

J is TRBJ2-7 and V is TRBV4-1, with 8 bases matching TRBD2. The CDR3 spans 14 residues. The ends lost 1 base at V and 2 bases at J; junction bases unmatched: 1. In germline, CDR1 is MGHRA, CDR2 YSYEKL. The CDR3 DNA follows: TGCGCCAGCAGCCAAGCGGGAGGGACCTACGAGCAGTACTTC. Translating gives CASSQAGGTYEQYF.

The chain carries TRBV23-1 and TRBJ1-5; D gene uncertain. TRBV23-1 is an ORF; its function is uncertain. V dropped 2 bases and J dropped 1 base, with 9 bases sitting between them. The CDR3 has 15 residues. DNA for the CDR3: TGCGCCAGCAGTCAAGAATCCAACAGCAATCAGCCCCAGCATTTT. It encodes CASSQESNSNQPQHF.

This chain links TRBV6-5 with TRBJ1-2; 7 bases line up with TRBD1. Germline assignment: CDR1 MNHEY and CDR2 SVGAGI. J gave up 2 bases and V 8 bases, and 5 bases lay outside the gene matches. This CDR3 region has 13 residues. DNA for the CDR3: TGTGCCAGCGGTGGACAGGACAACTATGGCTACACCTTC. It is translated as CASGGQDNYGYTF.

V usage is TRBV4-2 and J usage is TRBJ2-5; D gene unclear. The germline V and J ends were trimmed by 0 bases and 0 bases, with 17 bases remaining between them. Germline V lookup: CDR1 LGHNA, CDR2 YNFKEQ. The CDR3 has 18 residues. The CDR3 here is CASSQESAERGNQETQYF. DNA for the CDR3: TGTGCCAGCAGCCAAGAGAGTGCCGAGAGAGGAAACCAAGAGACCCAGTACTTC.

CDR3 coding DNA: TGTGCCAGTAGTTGGAACTCCTACAATGAGCAGTTCTTC. Translating gives CASSWNSYNEQFF. J is TRBJ2-1 and V is TRBV19; D not certain. The CDR3 covers 13 residues. Looked up from germline, CDR1 is LNHDA and CDR2 is SQIVND (reference sequence). V shed 5 bases and J shed 0 bases, with 5 bases lying between them.